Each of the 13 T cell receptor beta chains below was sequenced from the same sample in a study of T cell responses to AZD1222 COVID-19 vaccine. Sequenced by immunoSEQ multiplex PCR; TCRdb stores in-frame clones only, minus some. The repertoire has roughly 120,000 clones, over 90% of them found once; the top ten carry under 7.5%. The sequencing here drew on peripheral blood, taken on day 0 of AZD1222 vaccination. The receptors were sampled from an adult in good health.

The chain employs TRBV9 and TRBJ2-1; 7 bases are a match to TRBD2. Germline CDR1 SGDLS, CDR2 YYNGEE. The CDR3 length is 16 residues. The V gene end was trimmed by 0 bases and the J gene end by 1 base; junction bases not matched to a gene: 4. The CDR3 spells CASSVGGSSSYNEQFF. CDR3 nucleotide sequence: TGTGCCAGCAGCGTAGGCGGGAGTAGTTCCTACAATGAGCAGTTCTTC.

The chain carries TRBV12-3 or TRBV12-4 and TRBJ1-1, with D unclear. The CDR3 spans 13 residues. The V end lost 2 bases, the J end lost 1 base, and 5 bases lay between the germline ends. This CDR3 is CASSLFSNTEAFF. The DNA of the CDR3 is TGTGCCAGCAGTTTATTTTCGAACACTGAAGCTTTCTTT.

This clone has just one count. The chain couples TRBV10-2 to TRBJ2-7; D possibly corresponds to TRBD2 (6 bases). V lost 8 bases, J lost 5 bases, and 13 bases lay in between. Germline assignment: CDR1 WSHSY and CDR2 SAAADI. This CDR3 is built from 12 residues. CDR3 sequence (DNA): TGCGCCAGCGCTAGACTAGGTGACGAGCAGTACTTC. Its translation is CASARLGDEQYF.

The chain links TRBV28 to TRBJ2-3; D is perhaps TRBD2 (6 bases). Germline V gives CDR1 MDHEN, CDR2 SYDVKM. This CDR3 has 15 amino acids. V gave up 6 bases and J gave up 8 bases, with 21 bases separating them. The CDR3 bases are TGTGCCAGCAGCCAGGGAGGCAGCCACATCCGTACGCAGTATTTT. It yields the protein CASSQGGSHIRTQYF.

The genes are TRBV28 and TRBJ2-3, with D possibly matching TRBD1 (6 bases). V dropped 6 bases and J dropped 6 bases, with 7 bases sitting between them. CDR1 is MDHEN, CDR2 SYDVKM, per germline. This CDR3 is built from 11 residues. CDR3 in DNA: TGTGCCAGCAGAAGGGGGGATACGCAGTATTTT. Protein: CASRRGDTQYF.

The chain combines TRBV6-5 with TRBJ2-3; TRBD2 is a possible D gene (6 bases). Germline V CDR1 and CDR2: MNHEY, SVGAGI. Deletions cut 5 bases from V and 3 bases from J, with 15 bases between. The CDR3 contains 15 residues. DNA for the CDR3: TGTGCCAGCAGTCCCCCGGGACTTCCAACAGATACGCAGTATTTT. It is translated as CASSPPGLPTDTQYF.

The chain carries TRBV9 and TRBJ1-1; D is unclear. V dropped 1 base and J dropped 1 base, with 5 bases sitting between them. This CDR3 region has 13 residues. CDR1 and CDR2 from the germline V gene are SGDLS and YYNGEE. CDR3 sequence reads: CASSVWSNTEAFF. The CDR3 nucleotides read TGTGCCAGCAGCGTATGGTCGAACACTGAAGCTTTCTTT.

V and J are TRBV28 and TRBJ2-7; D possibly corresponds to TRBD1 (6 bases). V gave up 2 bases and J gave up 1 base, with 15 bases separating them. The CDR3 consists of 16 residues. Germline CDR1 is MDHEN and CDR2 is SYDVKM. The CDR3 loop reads CASSLGGQGYSYEQYF. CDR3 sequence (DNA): TGTGCCAGCAGTTTAGGGGGCCAGGGGTATTCCTACGAGCAGTACTTC.

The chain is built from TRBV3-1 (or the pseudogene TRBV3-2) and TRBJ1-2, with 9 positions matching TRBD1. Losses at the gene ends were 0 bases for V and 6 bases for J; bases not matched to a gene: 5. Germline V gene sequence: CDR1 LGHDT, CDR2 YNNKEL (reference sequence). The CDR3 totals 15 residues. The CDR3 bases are TGTGCCAGCAGCCAAGATCTAGGGGACAGGGATGGCTACACCTTC. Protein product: CASSQDLGDRDGYTF.

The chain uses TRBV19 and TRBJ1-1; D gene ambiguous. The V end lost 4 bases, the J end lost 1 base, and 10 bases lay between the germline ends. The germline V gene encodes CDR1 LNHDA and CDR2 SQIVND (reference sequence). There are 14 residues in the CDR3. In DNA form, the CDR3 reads TGTGCCAGTAGTAGAGGACTACCGAACACTGAAGCTTTCTTT. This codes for CASSRGLPNTEAFF. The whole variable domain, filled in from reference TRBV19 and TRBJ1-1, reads DGGITQSPKYLFRKEGQNVTLSCEQNLNHDAMYWYRQDPGQGLRLIYYSQIVNDFQKGDIAEGYSVSREKKESFPLTVTSAQKNPTAFYLCASSRGLPNTEAFFGQGTRLTVV.

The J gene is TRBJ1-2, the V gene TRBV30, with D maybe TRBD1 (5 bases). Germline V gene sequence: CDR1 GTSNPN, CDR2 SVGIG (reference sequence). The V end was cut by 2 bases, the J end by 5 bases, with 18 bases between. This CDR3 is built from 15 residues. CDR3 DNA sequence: TGTGCCTGGAGTAAAGAAGGACATCGAGCATATGGCTACACCTTC. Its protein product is CAWSKEGHRAYGYTF.

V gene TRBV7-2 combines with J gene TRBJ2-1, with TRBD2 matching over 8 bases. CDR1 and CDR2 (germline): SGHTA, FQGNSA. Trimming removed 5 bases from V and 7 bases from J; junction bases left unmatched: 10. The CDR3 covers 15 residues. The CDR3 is CASSPWGLGSNEQFF. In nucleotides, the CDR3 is TGTGCCAGCAGCCCTTGGGGACTAGGCTCAAATGAGCAGTTCTTC. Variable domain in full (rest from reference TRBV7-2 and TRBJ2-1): GAGVSQSPSNKVTEKGKDVELRCDPISGHTALYWYRQSLGQGLEFLIYFQGNSAPDKSGLPSDRFSAERTGGSVSTLTIQRTQQEDSAVYLCASSPWGLGSNEQFFGPGTRLTVL.

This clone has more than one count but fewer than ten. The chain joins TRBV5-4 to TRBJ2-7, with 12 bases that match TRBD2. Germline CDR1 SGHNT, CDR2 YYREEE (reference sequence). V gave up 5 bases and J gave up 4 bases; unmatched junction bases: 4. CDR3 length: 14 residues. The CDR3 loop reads CASRPTSGSYEQYF. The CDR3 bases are TGTGCCAGCAGACCGACTAGCGGGAGTTACGAGCAGTACTTC. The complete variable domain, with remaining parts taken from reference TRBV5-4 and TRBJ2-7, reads ETGVTQSPTHLIKTRGQQVTLRCSSQSGHNTVSWYQQALGQGPQFIFQYYREEENGRGNFPPRFSGLQFPNYSSELNVNALELDDSALYLCASRPTSGSYEQYFGPGTRLTVT.